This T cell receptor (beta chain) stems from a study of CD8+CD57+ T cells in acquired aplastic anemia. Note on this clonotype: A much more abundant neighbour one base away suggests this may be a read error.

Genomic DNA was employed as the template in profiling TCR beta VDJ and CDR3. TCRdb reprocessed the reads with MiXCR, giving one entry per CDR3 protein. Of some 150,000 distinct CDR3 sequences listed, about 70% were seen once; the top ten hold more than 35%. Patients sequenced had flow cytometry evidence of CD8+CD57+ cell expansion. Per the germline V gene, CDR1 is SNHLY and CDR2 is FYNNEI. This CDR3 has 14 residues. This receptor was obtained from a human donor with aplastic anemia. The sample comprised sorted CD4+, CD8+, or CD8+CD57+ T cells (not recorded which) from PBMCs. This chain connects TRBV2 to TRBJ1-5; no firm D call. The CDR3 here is CASSISVSNQPRHF. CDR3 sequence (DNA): TGTGCCAGCAGCATATCTGTTAGCAATCAGCCCCGGCATTTT. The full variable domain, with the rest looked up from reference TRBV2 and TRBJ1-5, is EPEVTQTPSHQVTQMGQEVILRCVPISNHLYFYWYRQILGQKVEFLVSFYNNEISEKSEIFDDQFSVERPDGSNFTLKIRSTKLEDSAMYFCASSISVSNQPRHFGDGTRLSIL.